This passage covers 21 T cell receptor beta chains from one sample sequenced in a study of regulatory T cells in long-lasting Graves disease. Combining iRepertoire HTBI primers with Arm-PCR of CDR3 regions, the authors built TCR beta libraries. MiXCR, run by TCRdb on the multiplex PCR reads, gives a single entry per CDR3 protein. The sample includes about 470,000 distinct CDR3 sequences, 20% to 25% of them seen just once. Time point reported: persistent/refractory GD, antithyroid drugs over 5 years with positive TRAb. Extracted RNA from PBMCs served as the source of the TCR library. The sample here was peripheral blood mononuclear cells (PBMCs), taken when the disease was refractory, from a patient treated with antithyroid drugs. The receptors derive from a female donor with Graves disease.

In this sample, this clonotype turned up many times. The CDR3 is CSASWELRGAFF. CDR3 sequence (DNA): TGCAGTGCTAGTTGGGAACTCCGGGGAGCTTTCTTT. The chain combines TRBV20-1 with TRBJ1-1; D is ambiguous. The CDR3 runs to 12 residues. V was clipped by 3 bases and J by 10 bases, with 15 bases between them. Germline values: CDR1 DFQATT, CDR2 SNEGSKA (reference sequence).

In this sample, this clonotype turned up many times. The V gene is TRBV20-1, the J gene TRBJ2-5; 7 nucleotides match TRBD1. This CDR3 is built from 16 residues. After removal of 1 base from V and 1 base from J, the junction contained 9 bases not matched to a gene. Germline CDR1 DFQATT, CDR2 SNEGSKA (reference sequence). For the CDR3, the DNA is TGCAGTGCTAGAGCCGGGACAGTAGGGGTCCAAGAGACCCAGTACTTC. It translates to CSARAGTVGVQETQYF.

V gene TRBV20-1 combines with J gene TRBJ2-5, with TRBD2 matching 8 bases. Germline CDR1 is DFQATT and CDR2 is SNEGSKA (reference sequence). CDR3 length equals 15 residues. J lost 3 bases, V lost 0 bases, and 6 bases had no gene match. The CDR3 bases are TGCAGTGCTAGAGATCTGGGACTAGGGAAAGAGACCCAGTACTTC. Encoded protein: CSARDLGLGKETQYF.

This clonotype was observed a few times. The chain employs TRBV4-3 and TRBJ2-7; the D gene is possibly TRBD2 (5 bases). V lost 0 bases and J lost 0, with 9 bases in between. Germline CDR1 LGHNA, CDR2 YSLEER. The CDR3 sequence is 15 residues long. The CDR3 region has the DNA TGCGCCAGCAGCCAAGATAGGACTTCCTCCTACGAGCAGTACTTC. Its translation: CASSQDRTSSYEQYF.

The chain combines TRBV20-1 with TRBJ1-1; D is perhaps TRBD1 (6 bases). V was trimmed by 6 bases and J by 1 base, leaving 12 bases between them. Germline V gives CDR1 DFQATT, CDR2 SNEGSKA (reference sequence). The CDR3 sequence is 13 residues long. Written as DNA, the CDR3 is TGCAGTGCCAAGGCAGGGGCGAACACTGAAGCTTTCTTT. Protein: CSAKAGANTEAFF.

This clonotype showed up many times. The genes are TRBV20-1 and TRBJ2-7, with 8 bases aligning to TRBD2. The CDR3 is 15 amino acids. V lost 0 bases and J lost 5; bases outside the gene matches: 9. Looked up from germline, CDR1 is DFQATT and CDR2 is SNEGSKA (reference sequence). The CDR3 is CSARDRERELNEQYF. The CDR3 DNA follows: TGCAGTGCTAGAGATAGAGAGCGGGAGTTGAACGAGCAGTACTTC.

This clonotype appeared many times. The chain joins TRBV12-3 or TRBV12-4 to TRBJ2-5; 14 bases fit TRBD2. V gave up 7 bases and J gave up 3 bases; unmatched junction bases: 4. The CDR3 runs to 15 residues. The CDR3 loop reads CASTPGLAGEETQYF. The CDR3 coding sequence is TGTGCCAGCACTCCGGGACTAGCGGGAGAAGAGACCCAGTACTTC.

This clonotype was observed at least ten times. J is TRBJ2-5 and V is TRBV6-1, with 8 bases fitting TRBD1. This CDR3 is built from 14 residues. In germline, CDR1 is MNHNS, CDR2 SASEGT. Trimming cost V 7 bases and J 4 bases; bases outside gene matches: 8. The CDR3 spells CASTEDRVRETQYF. CDR3 bases: TGTGCCAGCACCGAGGACAGGGTGAGAGAGACCCAGTACTTC.

This clonotype came up many times. The V and J genes are TRBV7-8 and TRBJ1-5, with D uncertain. V gave up 2 bases and J gave up 7 bases, with 6 bases separating them. This CDR3 region has 12 residues. Germline V gene sequence: CDR1 SGHVS, CDR2 FQNEAQ. The CDR3 sequence: CASSLSEQPQHF. The CDR3 DNA is TGTGCCAGCAGCTTATCAGAACAGCCCCAGCATTTT.

This clonotype was observed once. V is TRBV20-1 and J is TRBJ1-6, with D perhaps TRBD1 (6 bases). V lost 5 bases and J lost 0, with 8 bases in between. The CDR3 runs 14 residues. The V gene's germline CDR1 is DFQATT and CDR2 SNEGSKA (reference sequence). The CDR3 loop is CSAEDSSYNSPLHF. The CDR3 nucleotides read TGCAGTGCTGAGGACAGCTCCTATAATTCACCCCTCCACTTT.

This clonotype was observed a few times. This chain uses TRBV30 with TRBJ2-5, with 7 bases lining up with TRBD1. The germline V gene has CDR1 GTSNPN and CDR2 SVGIG (reference sequence). The CDR3 loop spans 13 amino acids. The V and J ends lost 4 bases and 2 bases, in that order; junction bases with no gene match: 4. CDR3 DNA: TGTGCCTGGATCGGCAGGGGGCAAGAGACCCAGTACTTC. It is translated as CAWIGRGQETQYF.

This clonotype was seen more than once but under ten times. The chain has TRBV29-1 and TRBJ2-1; D perhaps matches TRBD2 (5 bases). Germline V gene lookup returns CDR1 SQVTM and CDR2 ANQGSEA. The CDR3 extends over 12 amino acids. V was cut by 3 bases and J by 5 bases, with 8 bases left in between. The CDR3 nucleotides read TGCAGCGTTGACTCCGGGGACAATGAGCAGTTCTTC. Translation: CSVDSGDNEQFF.

This clonotype has more than one count but fewer than ten. The chain joins TRBV10-3 to TRBJ2-2; 13 bases are a match to TRBD2. CDR1 ENHRY and CDR2 SYGVKD come from the germline V gene. CDR3 length: 15 residues. The V gene end was trimmed by 8 bases and the J gene end by 8 bases; junction bases not matched to a gene: 8. This CDR3 is CAIGGLAGMAGELFF. Here the CDR3 DNA reads TGTGCCATCGGGGGACTAGCGGGAATGGCGGGGGAGCTGTTTTTT.

The chain employs TRBV7-9 and TRBJ1-1; possible D gene TRBD1, 5 bases. V lost 3 bases and J lost 11, with 19 bases in between. Per germline, CDR1 SEHNR and CDR2 FQNEAQ (reference sequence). The CDR3 extends over 14 amino acids. Here the CDR3 reads CASSFGDGGGTAFF. For the CDR3, the DNA is TGTGCCAGCAGCTTCGGTGACGGGGGGGGAACGGCTTTCTTT.

This clonotype was observed many times. The chain combines TRBV12-3 or TRBV12-4 with TRBJ2-7, with TRBD1 identical over 7 bases. This CDR3 region has 14 residues. Trimming at V came to 3 bases and at J to 5 bases, leaving 7 bases not matched to a gene. CDR3 sequence reads: CASSLALGGDEQYF. The CDR3 region has the DNA TGTGCCAGCAGTTTGGCACTAGGGGGCGACGAGCAGTACTTC.

This clonotype was counted only a few times. The chain links TRBV10-3 to TRBJ1-1, with D hard to call. The CDR3 extends over 14 amino acids. The V gene lost 10 bases and the J gene lost 0 bases, with 15 bases spanning the gap. The V gene's germline CDR1 is ENHRY and CDR2 SYGVKD. The CDR3 region is CATRPQAMNTEAFF. The CDR3 DNA follows: TGTGCCACGAGACCCCAGGCCATGAACACTGAAGCTTTCTTT.

This clonotype was seen repeatedly, ten times or more. The chain is built from TRBV7-9 and TRBJ1-1; a possible D gene is TRBD1 (6 bases). CDR1 is SEHNR and CDR2 is FQNEAQ in the germline V gene (reference sequence). The CDR3 length is 15 residues. V was clipped by 1 base and J by 6 bases, with 15 bases between them. CDR3 loop: CASSLVLQGKAEAFF. DNA for the CDR3: TGTGCCAGCAGCTTAGTTTTGCAGGGGAAGGCTGAAGCTTTCTTT. Full variable domain (rest looked up from reference TRBV7-9 and TRBJ1-1): DTGVSQNPRHKITKRGQNVTFRCDPISEHNRLYWYRQTLGQGPEFLTYFQNEAQLEKSRLLSDRFSAERPKGSFSTLEIQRTEQGDSAMYLCASSLVLQGKAEAFFGQGTRLTVV.

This clonotype showed up just a few times. This sequence joins TRBV30 and TRBJ1-1; 8 bases agree with TRBD1. Germline trimming cut 4 bases from V and 0 bases from J; bases unmatched to any gene: 7. This CDR3 region has 15 residues. The V gene's germline CDR1 is GTSNPN and CDR2 SVGIG (reference sequence). Written as DNA, the CDR3 is TGTGCCTGGACACTTACAGGGGGGGTGAACACTGAAGCTTTCTTT. Translation gives CAWTLTGGVNTEAFF. The whole variable domain, remainder taken from reference TRBV30 and TRBJ1-1, is SQTIHQWPATLVQPVGSPLSLECTVEGTSNPNLYWYRQAAGRGLQLLFYSVGIGQISSEVPQNLSASRPQDRQFILSSKKLLLSDSGFYLCAWTLTGGVNTEAFFGQGTRLTVV.

The chain carries TRBV28 and TRBJ2-5; TRBD1 agrees at 10 bases. The J segment lost 3 bases and the V segment lost 7 bases, leaving 5 bases of the junction unmatched. The CDR3 runs to 14 residues. In germline, CDR1 is MDHEN, CDR2 SYDVKM. CDR3 coding DNA: TGTGCCAGCATGGGACAGGGGTGGGAAGAGACCCAGTACTTC. This translates into CASMGQGWEETQYF.

Turning to this clonotype: Just one base apart from a much larger clone, this may be a read error. This chain links TRBV19 with TRBJ1-2; 8 bases are shared with TRBD1. The CDR3 runs 13 residues. Germline values: CDR1 LNHDA, CDR2 SQIVND (reference sequence). CDR3 sequence reads: CASNAGGGDGHTF. The CDR3 region has the DNA TGTGCCAGTAACGCAGGGGGCGGGGATGGCCACACCTTC.

The gene calls are TRBV5-6 and TRBJ2-5, with 9 bases identical to TRBD1. Germline V gene data show CDR1 as SGHDT and CDR2 as YYEEEE. The CDR3 is 16 amino acids. After removal of 5 bases from V and 1 base from J, the junction contained 9 bases not matched to a gene. The CDR3 reads CASRSNPGQGQETQYF. The CDR3 DNA is TGTGCCAGCAGGTCAAACCCGGGACAGGGCCAAGAGACCCAGTACTTC.